This entry lists 31 T cell receptor beta chains sequenced from one sample in a study of blood T cell repertoires in COVID-19. The table came from immunoSEQ multiplex PCR; TCRdb's copy has only in-frame clones and leaves some out. This table holds about 380,000 clones, 88% found once. Material for sequencing was PBMCs or T cells enriched from blood (not recorded which). The receptors shown here come from a woman between 18 and 29 years old who had recovered from COVID-19.

The chain is built from TRBV6-5 and TRBJ1-5; D gene unclear. Germline values: CDR1 MNHEY, CDR2 SVGAGI. Trimming removed 7 bases from V and 7 bases from J, with 14 bases in between. The CDR3 loop spans 13 amino acids. As DNA, the CDR3 is TGTGCCAGCATGGTGGGGAGGGTGCAGCCCCAGCATTTT. Its protein product is CASMVGRVQPQHF.

The chain uses TRBV28 and TRBJ2-1; 11 positions agree with TRBD2. This CDR3 region has 13 residues. Germline CDR1 reads MDHEN; CDR2 reads SYDVKM. Losses at the gene ends were 10 bases for V and 9 bases for J; bases not matched to a gene: 8. CDR3 bases: TGTGCCACTACTAGCGGGGGTCCGGGTGAGCAGTTCTTC. Translated, it gives CATTSGGPGEQFF.

The rearrangement joins TRBV6-1 to TRBJ2-7; TRBD1 might be the D (6 bases). Trimming cost V 0 bases and J 2 bases, with 20 bases left between them. The CDR3 is made up of 18 amino acids. CDR1 is MNHNS and CDR2 is SASEGT in the germline V gene. The CDR3 region is CASSEALTGISNAYEQYF. CDR3 in DNA: TGTGCCAGCAGTGAAGCCTTAACAGGGATTAGTAACGCCTACGAGCAGTACTTC.

This sequence joins TRBV6-6 and TRBJ2-7; the match to TRBD2 covers 9 bases. With V trimmed by 8 bases and J by 4 bases, 6 bases remained unmatched. This CDR3 comprises 13 residues. Germline V lookup: CDR1 MNHNY, CDR2 SVGAGI (reference sequence). The DNA for the CDR3 is TGTGCCAGCGCCAGACTAGCGGAGTACGAGCAGTACTTC. This sequence encodes CASARLAEYEQYF.

This chain joins TRBV9 and TRBJ2-5; D is uncertain. Germline V gene lookup returns CDR1 SGDLS and CDR2 YYNGEE. The CDR3 extends over 13 amino acids. V lost 0 bases to trimming and J lost 3 bases, with 6 bases between them. CDR3 bases: TGTGCCAGCAGCGTAGAAGTAGAAGAGACCCAGTACTTC. Translation gives CASSVEVEETQYF. The whole variable domain, filled in from reference TRBV9 and TRBJ2-5, reads DSGVTQTPKHLITATGQRVTLRCSPRSGDLSVYWYQQSLDQGLQFLIQYYNGEERAKGNILERFSAQQFPDLHSELNLSSLELGDSALYFCASSVEVEETQYFGPGTRLLVL.

This chain joins TRBV30 and TRBJ1-2; no firm D call. Germline V gives CDR1 GTSNPN, CDR2 SVGIG (reference sequence). The CDR3 is 13 amino acids. Trimming pared 0 bases from V and 6 bases from J, leaving 11 bases between. Here the CDR3 reads CAWSVLAEDGYTF. CDR3 in DNA: TGTGCCTGGAGTGTATTGGCAGAAGATGGCTACACCTTC.

In its sample, this clone was seen a few times. The chain links TRBV7-3 to TRBJ2-3, with 15 nucleotides matching TRBD2. V lost 2 bases, J lost 3 bases, and 15 bases stayed unmatched. The CDR3 is made up of 21 amino acids. The V gene's germline CDR1 is SGHTA and CDR2 FQGTGA. The CDR3 sequence is CASSLWPLGLAGGKGTDTQYF. CDR3 coding DNA: TGTGCCAGCAGCTTATGGCCCTTGGGACTAGCGGGGGGCAAGGGGACAGATACGCAGTATTTT.

The chain joins TRBV7-9 to TRBJ1-4; 7 positions match TRBD1. In germline, CDR1 is SEHNR, CDR2 FQNEAQ (reference sequence). The CDR3 covers 15 residues. V shed 8 bases and J 10 bases; nucleotides not matched to a gene: 16. CDR3 amino acids: CASLPLQGQVGKLFF. As DNA, the CDR3 is TGTGCCAGCCTCCCTTTACAGGGGCAAGTAGGAAAACTGTTTTTT.

The CDR3 spells CASSPRGGRDDQPQHF. CDR3 nucleotide sequence: TGTGCCAGCAGCCCGAGAGGGGGAAGGGACGATCAGCCCCAGCATTTT. The V call is TRBV7-2, the J call TRBJ1-5; the D gene is possibly TRBD1 (6 bases). Trimming stripped 5 bases from V and 5 bases from J, with 19 bases between. CDR3 length equals 16 residues. Looked up from germline, CDR1 is SGHTA and CDR2 is FQGNSA.

The V and J genes are TRBV3-1 (or the pseudogene TRBV3-2) and TRBJ1-4; a weak D match, TRBD1 (6 bases). This CDR3 region has 16 residues. Trimming pared 3 bases from V and 4 bases from J, leaving 15 bases between. Germline loops: CDR1 LGHDT, CDR2 YNNKEL (reference sequence). This chain's CDR3 is CASSHTGKAGNEKLFF. The CDR3 DNA reads TGTGCCAGCAGCCACACAGGGAAGGCGGGTAATGAAAAACTGTTTTTT.

In its sample, this clone was seen a few times. This rearrangement joins TRBV19 to TRBJ1-5; D is undetermined. CDR3 length: 14 residues. Per germline, CDR1 LNHDA and CDR2 SQIVND (reference sequence). The ends were cut back, 3 bases at V and 3 bases at J, with 9 bases in the middle. CDR3 sequence (DNA): TGTGCCAGTAGTATCTCTGTCCCCAATCAGCCCCAGCATTTT. Translation: CASSISVPNQPQHF.

The rearrangement joins TRBV23-1 to TRBJ1-6; 9 bases match TRBD1. TRBV23-1 is an ORF for which the function is uncertain. The trim removed 8 bases at V and 7 bases at J, leaving 9 bases unmatched. This CDR3 contains 15 residues. CDR3 nucleotides: TGCGCCAGCGGACACCGGGACAGGGCAAATTCACCCCTCCACTTT. Its translation: CASGHRDRANSPLHF.

V gene TRBV28 combines with J gene TRBJ1-2, with D unclear. Trimming took 4 bases from V and 1 from J, leaving 7 bases between them. The germline V gene has CDR1 MDHEN and CDR2 SYDVKM. The CDR3 is made up of 13 amino acids. This chain's CDR3 is CASSSPVNYGYTF. DNA for the CDR3: TGTGCCAGCAGTTCCCCCGTTAACTATGGCTACACCTTC.

The CDR3 reads CASSYEGENTEAFF. The DNA of the CDR3 is TGTGCCAGCAGTTACGAAGGGGAGAACACTGAAGCTTTCTTT. The chain is built from TRBV6-2 or TRBV6-3 and TRBJ1-1, with D maybe TRBD1 (5 bases). Trimming removed 2 bases from V and 1 base from J, with 8 bases in between. This CDR3 is built from 14 residues. Per germline, CDR1 MNHEY and CDR2 SVGEGT.

The chain combines TRBV4-3 with TRBJ1-2; D is possibly TRBD1 (6 bases). Germline V CDR1 and CDR2: LGHNA, YSLEER. The CDR3 loop spans 14 amino acids. Trimming pared 4 bases from V and 6 bases from J, leaving 15 bases between. The CDR3 DNA is TGCGCCAGCAGCCCCACAGGGAGTTTAAATGGCTACACCTTC. Translated, it gives CASSPTGSLNGYTF.

The chain recombines TRBV5-5 with TRBJ2-7, with a weak D call TRBD1 (6 bases). The CDR3 length is 14 residues. The V end was cut by 2 bases, the J end by 6 bases, with 15 bases between. The germline V gene has CDR1 SGHKS and CDR2 YYEKEE (reference sequence). The CDR3 spells CASSFEQGLSEQYF. CDR3 DNA: TGTGCCAGCAGCTTTGAACAGGGTCTGAGCGAGCAGTACTTC.

The chain combines TRBV7-3 with TRBJ2-7; a weak D match, TRBD2 (6 bases). Trimming removed 7 bases from V and 3 bases from J, with 22 bases in between. Germline V gives CDR1 SGHTA, CDR2 FQGTGA. This CDR3 contains 16 residues. The CDR3 region has the DNA TGTGCCAGCAACTCCCCCCCCGGACTACAAGTCTACGAGCAGTACTTC. As protein: CASNSPPGLQVYEQYF.

This clone was picked up a small number of times. J is TRBJ2-1 and V is TRBV2; 8 nucleotides line up with TRBD1. Trimming took 5 bases from V and 3 from J; bases not matched to a gene: 6. The CDR3 length is 15 residues. Germline V gives CDR1 SNHLY, CDR2 FYNNEI. The CDR3 DNA follows: TGTGCCAGCAGTTACCTGGACAGGGACTACAATGAGCAGTTCTTC. Translation: CASSYLDRDYNEQFF.

J is TRBJ1-1 and V is TRBV5-6; maybe TRBD1 (5 bases). Germline CDR1 and CDR2: SGHDT and YYEEEE. The V and J ends lost 0 bases and 5 bases respectively, with 11 bases between them. The CDR3 runs to 14 residues. This CDR3 reads CASSLVSGKTEAFF. CDR3 coding DNA: TGTGCCAGCAGCTTGGTTTCAGGGAAAACTGAAGCTTTCTTT.

The chain carries TRBV27 and TRBJ1-2; 7 nucleotides line up with TRBD1. CDR3 length: 14 amino acids. V was pared by 6 bases and J by 2 bases, with 6 bases of the junction left unmatched. The germline gives CDR1 MNHEY, CDR2 SMNVEV (reference sequence). The CDR3: CASSRPGQNYGYTF. CDR3 in DNA: TGTGCCAGCAGCAGACCGGGACAGAACTATGGCTACACCTTC.

The rearrangement links TRBV7-2 to TRBJ1-2; 8 bases align to TRBD1. Trimming cost V 1 base and J 4 bases; bases outside gene matches: 11. Germline V lookup: CDR1 SGHTA, CDR2 FQGNSA. The CDR3 runs to 17 residues. The CDR3 region is CASSLDPGTGSSYGYTF. The CDR3 nucleotides read TGTGCCAGCAGCTTAGACCCCGGGACAGGAAGTAGCTATGGCTACACCTTC.

This CDR3 reads CASNGGEINEQFF. Here the CDR3 DNA reads TGTGCCAGCAACGGGGGAGAGATCAATGAGCAGTTCTTC. The V call is TRBV2, the J call TRBJ2-1; a weak D match, TRBD2 (6 bases). Germline V CDR1 and CDR2: SNHLY, FYNNEI. The V gene lost 7 bases and the J gene lost 6 bases, with 13 bases spanning the gap. This CDR3 region has 13 residues.

The rearrangement uses TRBV5-6 and TRBJ1-2, with D uncertain. CDR1 is SGHDT, CDR2 YYEEEE, per germline. This CDR3 is 13 amino acids long. V lost 4 bases to trimming and J lost 6 bases, with 13 bases between them. Here the CDR3 reads CASSGWPRDGYTF. CDR3 bases: TGTGCCAGCAGCGGTTGGCCCCGGGATGGCTACACCTTC.

This rearrangement joins TRBV12-3 or TRBV12-4 to TRBJ2-5; D is unclear. The CDR3 is made up of 12 amino acids. With 7 bases removed from V and 2 bases from J, the gap between germline ends came to 8 bases. Here the CDR3 DNA reads TGTGCCAGCAAATCGGTGCAAGAGACCCAGTACTTC. This sequence encodes CASKSVQETQYF.

The V call is TRBV9, the J call TRBJ1-1; no clear D gene. V lost 3 bases and J 0 bases, leaving 6 bases between the germline ends. Per the germline V gene, CDR1 is SGDLS and CDR2 is YYNGEE. The CDR3 extends over 13 amino acids. Written as DNA, the CDR3 is TGTGCCAGCAGCGCGCAGATGAACACTGAAGCTTTCTTT. Protein: CASSAQMNTEAFF.

In the case of this clone: The junction departs from the called germline gene at one end, perhaps through a read error. V and J are TRBV7-7 and TRBJ1-3; TRBD1 matches at 7 bases. CDR3 length: 17 residues. CDR1 and CDR2 from the germline V gene are SSHAT and FNYEAQ (reference sequence). This CDR3 reads CASTPVGQECSGNTIYF. The CDR3 DNA reads TGTGCTAGCACCCCCGTTGGACAGGAGTGCTCTGGAAACACCATATATTTT.

This chain's CDR3 is CASSGQGLQPQHF. The CDR3, as DNA: TGTGCCAGCAGTGGACAGGGGTTACAGCCCCAGCATTTT. The chain recombines TRBV12-3 or TRBV12-4 with TRBJ1-5, with 9 bases aligning to TRBD1. V lost 5 bases, J lost 7 bases, and 3 bases stayed unmatched. The CDR3 runs 13 residues.

The gene calls are TRBV5-1 and TRBJ1-4; 9 bases align to TRBD1. CDR1 SGHRS and CDR2 YFSETQ come from the germline V gene. After removal of 4 bases from V and 7 bases from J, the junction contained 5 bases not matched to a gene. The CDR3 sequence is 14 residues long. Here the CDR3 reads CASSRDRVGEKLFF. The DNA of the CDR3 is TGCGCCAGCAGCCGGGACAGGGTTGGTGAAAAACTGTTTTTT.

The chain links TRBV4-1 to TRBJ2-3; 8 nucleotides match TRBD2. CDR1 and CDR2 from the germline V gene are MGHRA and YSYEKL. This CDR3 is built from 17 residues. J gave up 5 bases and V 0 bases, and 10 bases lay outside the gene matches. Here the CDR3 reads CASSQDLYSGVRDTQYF. The CDR3 DNA is TGCGCCAGCAGCCAAGATTTATATAGCGGGGTACGAGATACGCAGTATTTT.

This clone has only a few counts. V and J are TRBV7-2 and TRBJ1-6; D is unclear. This CDR3 is 12 amino acids long. With 6 bases removed from V and 7 bases from J, the gap between germline ends came to 7 bases. The germline V gene encodes CDR1 SGHTA and CDR2 FQGNSA. CDR3 bases: TGTGCCAGCAGTTCGGGGAATTCACCCCTCCACTTT. This encodes CASSSGNSPLHF.

Concerning this clone itself: The sample has other DNA sequences that encode this CDR3 too. The chain uses TRBV3-1 (or the pseudogene TRBV3-2) and TRBJ2-7; tentative D call: TRBD2 (5 bases). V lost 4 bases and J 1 base, leaving 5 bases between the germline ends. In germline, CDR1 is LGHDT, CDR2 YNNKEL (reference sequence). The CDR3 loop spans 12 amino acids. CDR3 protein: CASSRGSYEQYF. CDR3 nucleotides: TGTGCCAGCAGCCGAGGGTCCTACGAGCAGTACTTC.